The TCR beta chain described here comes from a study of T cell responses to AZD1222 COVID-19 vaccine. Study-wide results and limits: Dominant at 160-218 and 743-854, vaccine-associated CD4 TCRs also spanned spike.

On this clone: As yet, its antigen is unknown.

TCRdb's table, derived via immunoSEQ multiplex PCR, lists solely in-frame clones and lacks some. Seen here are 75,000 to 95,000 clones, under 90% observed once, and the top ten hold about 2.8%. V was pared by 4 bases and J by 7 bases, with 15 bases between. This CDR3 has 13 amino acids. Germline V CDR1 and CDR2: SGHTS, YDEGEE. Here the sequenced sample was peripheral blood, taken on day 0 of MenACWY control vaccination. V gene TRBV5-8 combines with J gene TRBJ2-7; D might be TRBD2 (5 bases). This clonotype originated in an adult in good health. CDR3 sequence (DNA): TGTGCCAGCAGCCCCCGAGAGGGTGGGGAGCAGTACTTC. Translating gives CASSPREGGEQYF.